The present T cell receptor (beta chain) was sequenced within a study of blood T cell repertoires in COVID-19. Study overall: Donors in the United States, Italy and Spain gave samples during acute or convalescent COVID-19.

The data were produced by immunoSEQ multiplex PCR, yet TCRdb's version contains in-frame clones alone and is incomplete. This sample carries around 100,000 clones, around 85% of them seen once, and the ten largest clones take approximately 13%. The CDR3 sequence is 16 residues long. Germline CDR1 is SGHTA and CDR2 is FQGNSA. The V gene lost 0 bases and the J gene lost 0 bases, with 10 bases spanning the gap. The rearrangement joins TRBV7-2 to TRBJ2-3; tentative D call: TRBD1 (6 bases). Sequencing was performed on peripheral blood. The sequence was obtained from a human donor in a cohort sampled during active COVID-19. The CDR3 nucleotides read TGTGCCAGCAGCTTAGCACAGGGCTCTAGCACAGATACGCAGTATTTT. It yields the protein CASSLAQGSSTDTQYF.